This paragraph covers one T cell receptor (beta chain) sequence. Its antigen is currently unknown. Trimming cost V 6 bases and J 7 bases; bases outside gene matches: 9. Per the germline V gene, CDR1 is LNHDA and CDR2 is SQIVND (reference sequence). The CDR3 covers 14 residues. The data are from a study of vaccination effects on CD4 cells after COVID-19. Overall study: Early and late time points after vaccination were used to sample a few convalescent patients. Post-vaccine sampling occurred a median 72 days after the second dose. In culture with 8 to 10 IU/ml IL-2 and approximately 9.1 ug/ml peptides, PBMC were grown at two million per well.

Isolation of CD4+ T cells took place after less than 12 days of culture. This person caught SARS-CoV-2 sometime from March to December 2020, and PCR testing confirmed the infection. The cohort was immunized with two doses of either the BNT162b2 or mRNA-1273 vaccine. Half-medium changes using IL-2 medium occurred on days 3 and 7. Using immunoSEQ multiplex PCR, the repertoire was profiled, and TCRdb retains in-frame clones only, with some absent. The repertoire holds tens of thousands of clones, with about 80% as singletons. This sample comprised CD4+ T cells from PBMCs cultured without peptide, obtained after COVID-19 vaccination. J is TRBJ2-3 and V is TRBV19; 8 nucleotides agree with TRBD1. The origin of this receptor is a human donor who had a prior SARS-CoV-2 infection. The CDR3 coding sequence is TGTGCCAGTAGACTCCGGGACAGGTCGAATACGCAGTATTTT. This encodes CASRLRDRSNTQYF.